Listed below are T cell receptor beta chains from one sample, sequenced in a study of CD8 T cells in ankylosing spondylitis. Using its own MiXCR run on the 5' RACE reads, TCRdb lists one record per CDR3 protein. The repertoire holds some 840,000 distinct CDR3 sequences, with about 10% as singletons. The sequencing input was blood, either unsorted or a sorted T cell fraction (not recorded which). The receptor set was obtained from a male donor with ankylosing spondylitis. The CDR3 runs from the conserved cysteine through the conserved F or W. The order of the fields is V gene, J gene, D gene, clone size, CDR3 protein, CDR3 DNA. The D gene is left open where the match is weak. A row's size may be missing; if present it is once, few, many or a size class.

v_call: TRBV6-1
j_call: TRBJ2-1
d_call: -
clone_size: many
cdr3_aa: CASSGNTGSYNEQFF
cdr3_nt: TGTGCCAGCAGTGGCAACACTGGCTCCTACAATGAGCAGTTCTTC

v_call: TRBV20-1
j_call: TRBJ2-1
d_call: -
clone_size: -
cdr3_aa: CSASRRQGNNEQFF
cdr3_nt: TGCAGTGCTAGCAGGAGGCAGGGCAACAATGAGCAGTTCTTC

v_call: TRBV20-1
j_call: TRBJ2-5
d_call: -
clone_size: few
cdr3_aa: CSARPNVVETQYF
cdr3_nt: TGCAGTGCTAGACCGAACGTAGTAGAGACCCAGTACTTC

v_call: TRBV12-3/TRBV12-4
j_call: TRBJ2-3
d_call: TRBD2
clone_size: few
cdr3_aa: CASSLGLASADTQYF
cdr3_nt: TGTGCCAGCAGTTTAGGACTAGCCTCGGCAGATACGCAGTATTTT

v_call: TRBV20-1
j_call: TRBJ2-5
d_call: TRBD2
clone_size: many
cdr3_aa: CSAAGPQETQYF
cdr3_nt: TGCAGTGCAGCGGGACCTCAAGAGACCCAGTACTTC

v_call: TRBV7-8
j_call: TRBJ1-5
d_call: -
clone_size: -
cdr3_aa: CASTQGQREQPQHF
cdr3_nt: TGTGCCAGCACCCAAGGCCAGCGAGAACAGCCCCAGCATTTT

v_call: TRBV12-3/TRBV12-4
j_call: TRBJ2-1
d_call: -
clone_size: many
cdr3_aa: CASSLSGGSYNEQFF
cdr3_nt: TGTGCCAGCAGCTTATCTGGGGGCTCCTACAATGAGCAGTTCTTC

v_call: TRBV10-3
j_call: TRBJ2-7
d_call: -
clone_size: -
cdr3_aa: CAITSGSGRTGYEQYF
cdr3_nt: TGTGCCATCACCTCCGGGAGCGGGCGAACGGGCTACGAGCAGTACTTC

v_call: TRBV7-9
j_call: TRBJ1-4
d_call: -
clone_size: many
cdr3_aa: CASSSSGAEKLFF
cdr3_nt: TGTGCCAGCAGCTCGAGTGGGGCGGAAAAACTGTTTTTT

v_call: TRBV15
j_call: TRBJ1-5
d_call: -
clone_size: -
cdr3_aa: CATTPRAGLYQPQHF
cdr3_nt: TGTGCCACCACTCCTCGGGCAGGGTTGTATCAGCCCCAGCATTTT

v_call: TRBV12-3/TRBV12-4
j_call: TRBJ2-3
d_call: TRBD2
clone_size: many
cdr3_aa: CASSPRTSEVDTQYF
cdr3_nt: TGTGCCAGCAGTCCCCGGACTAGCGAGGTAGATACGCAGTATTTT

v_call: TRBV5-5
j_call: TRBJ1-6
d_call: TRBD1
clone_size: -
cdr3_aa: CASSPRTGYDSPLHF
cdr3_nt: TGTGCCAGCAGCCCGAGGACAGGATACGATTCACCCCTCCACTTT

v_call: TRBV20-1
j_call: TRBJ2-2
d_call: -
clone_size: -
cdr3_aa: CSAKGLKNTGELFF
cdr3_nt: TGCAGTGCAAAAGGACTGAAGAACACCGGGGAGCTGTTTTTT

v_call: TRBV4-2
j_call: TRBJ2-5
d_call: TRBD1
clone_size: many
cdr3_aa: CASSTGTAQETQYF
cdr3_nt: TGTGCCAGCAGCACGGGGACAGCCCAAGAGACCCAGTACTTC

v_call: TRBV9
j_call: TRBJ1-1
d_call: TRBD1
clone_size: -
cdr3_aa: CASSVVRPGGTEAFF
cdr3_nt: TGTGCCAGCAGCGTAGTTCGTCCAGGGGGTACTGAAGCTTTCTTT

v_call: TRBV7-2
j_call: TRBJ1-1
d_call: -
clone_size: -
cdr3_aa: CASSLLSTENTEAFF
cdr3_nt: TGTGCCAGCAGCTTACTATCGACAGAAAACACTGAAGCTTTCTTT

v_call: TRBV12-3/TRBV12-4
j_call: TRBJ2-7
d_call: TRBD1
clone_size: -
cdr3_aa: CASSLRDRGLDEQYF
cdr3_nt: TGTGCCAGCAGTTTAAGGGACAGGGGGCTTGACGAGCAGTACTTC

v_call: TRBV14
j_call: TRBJ2-3
d_call: -
clone_size: -
cdr3_aa: CASSQVEPVLQGTQYF
cdr3_nt: TGTGCCAGCAGCCAAGTTGAACCGGTTTTACAGGGTACGCAGTATTTT

v_call: TRBV7-2
j_call: TRBJ1-5
d_call: -
clone_size: few
cdr3_aa: CASSFGQQQPQHF
cdr3_nt: TGTGCCAGCAGCTTTGGACAACAACAGCCCCAGCATTTT

v_call: TRBV10-3
j_call: TRBJ2-1
d_call: TRBD1
clone_size: -
cdr3_aa: CAITSRTGGRYNEQFF
cdr3_nt: TGTGCCATCACCTCCCGGACAGGGGGCAGATACAATGAGCAGTTCTTC

v_call: TRBV20-1
j_call: TRBJ2-1
d_call: -
clone_size: few
cdr3_aa: CSAGVTYNEQFF
cdr3_nt: TGCAGTGCGGGAGTGACCTACAATGAGCAGTTCTTC

v_call: TRBV7-9
j_call: TRBJ2-7
d_call: TRBD1
clone_size: few
cdr3_aa: CASRSTGASGEQYF
cdr3_nt: TGTGCCAGCAGATCGACAGGGGCATCCGGCGAGCAGTACTTC

v_call: TRBV6-2/TRBV6-3
j_call: TRBJ2-2
d_call: -
clone_size: -
cdr3_aa: CASRAPRPYGGTGELFF
cdr3_nt: TGTGCCAGCAGGGCACCCCGCCCCTACGGGGGCACCGGGGAGCTGTTTTTT

v_call: TRBV28
j_call: TRBJ2-2
d_call: -
clone_size: few
cdr3_aa: CASTRGSPNTGELFF
cdr3_nt: TGTGCCAGCACCCGGGGTAGTCCGAACACCGGGGAGCTGTTTTTT

v_call: TRBV6-5
j_call: TRBJ2-3
d_call: TRBD2
clone_size: -
cdr3_aa: CASSYSAGGWDTQYF
cdr3_nt: TGTGCCAGCAGTTACTCGGCGGGGGGCTGGGATACGCAGTATTTT

v_call: TRBV24-1
j_call: TRBJ1-5
d_call: -
clone_size: few
cdr3_aa: CATSDAGLPQHF
cdr3_nt: TGTGCCACCAGTGATGCGGGTCTGCCCCAGCATTTT

v_call: TRBV20-1
j_call: TRBJ2-1
d_call: -
clone_size: many
cdr3_aa: CSARDQGEISYNEQFF
cdr3_nt: TGCAGTGCTAGAGATCAAGGGGAAATCTCCTACAATGAGCAGTTCTTC

v_call: TRBV6-2/TRBV6-3
j_call: TRBJ2-2
d_call: -
clone_size: -
cdr3_aa: CASRDGMTTGELFF
cdr3_nt: TGTGCCAGCAGGGACGGGATGACCACCGGGGAGCTGTTTTTT

v_call: TRBV25-1
j_call: TRBJ2-2
d_call: TRBD1
clone_size: -
cdr3_aa: CASSESTGDTGELFF
cdr3_nt: TGTGCCAGCAGTGAATCGACAGGGGACACCGGGGAGCTGTTTTTT

v_call: TRBV20-1
j_call: TRBJ2-7
d_call: -
clone_size: few
cdr3_aa: CSANVLGGSDEQYF
cdr3_nt: TGCAGTGCTAACGTACTAGGAGGGAGCGACGAGCAGTACTTC

v_call: TRBV29-1
j_call: TRBJ2-3
d_call: -
clone_size: many
cdr3_aa: CSVGLAMTDTQYF
cdr3_nt: TGCAGCGTTGGCCTGGCGATGACAGATACGCAGTATTTT

v_call: TRBV20-1
j_call: TRBJ2-3
d_call: TRBD2
clone_size: many
cdr3_aa: CSAILGGIGTDTQYF
cdr3_nt: TGCAGTGCCATACTCGGGGGGATCGGGACAGATACGCAGTATTTT

v_call: TRBV20-1
j_call: TRBJ2-3
d_call: -
clone_size: -
cdr3_aa: CSASGSVGDTQYF
cdr3_nt: TGCAGTGCTAGTGGGAGTGTGGGAGATACGCAGTATTTT

v_call: TRBV9
j_call: TRBJ1-3
d_call: -
clone_size: few
cdr3_aa: CASSGGAPSGNTIYF
cdr3_nt: TGTGCCAGCAGCGGGGGGGCCCCTTCTGGAAACACCATATATTTT

v_call: TRBV5-1
j_call: TRBJ2-7
d_call: -
clone_size: many
cdr3_aa: CASSLVLGGGEQYF
cdr3_nt: TGCGCCAGCAGCTTGGTTCTAGGAGGCGGCGAGCAGTACTTC

v_call: TRBV5-1
j_call: TRBJ1-2
d_call: -
clone_size: many
cdr3_aa: CASSLLPGRVSYGYTF
cdr3_nt: TGCGCCAGCAGCTTGTTACCAGGGCGGGTGTCCTATGGCTACACCTTC

v_call: TRBV4-3
j_call: TRBJ1-2
d_call: TRBD1
clone_size: -
cdr3_aa: CASSRWDRGNYGYTF
cdr3_nt: TGCGCCAGCAGCCGATGGGACAGGGGAAACTATGGCTACACCTTC

v_call: TRBV10-3
j_call: TRBJ1-6
d_call: TRBD1
clone_size: few
cdr3_aa: CAIREDRERNSPLHF
cdr3_nt: TGTGCCATCAGAGAGGACAGGGAAAGAAATTCACCCCTCCACTTT

v_call: TRBV20-1
j_call: TRBJ2-6
d_call: -
clone_size: few
cdr3_aa: CSASRVGANVLTF
cdr3_nt: TGCAGTGCTAGCAGGGTGGGGGCCAACGTCCTGACTTTC

v_call: TRBV4-1
j_call: TRBJ2-1
d_call: TRBD2
clone_size: -
cdr3_aa: CASRNSGRASYNEQFF
cdr3_nt: TGCGCCAGCAGGAATAGCGGGAGGGCCTCCTACAATGAGCAGTTCTTC

v_call: TRBV4-2
j_call: TRBJ1-4
d_call: -
clone_size: -
cdr3_aa: CASSRPGFLNEKLFF
cdr3_nt: TGTGCCAGCAGCCGTCCGGGGTTTCTTAATGAAAAACTGTTTTTT

v_call: TRBV12-3/TRBV12-4
j_call: TRBJ2-2
d_call: -
clone_size: few
cdr3_aa: CASSLNMRINTGELFF
cdr3_nt: TGTGCCAGCAGTTTAAACATGCGGATTAACACCGGGGAGCTGTTTTTT

v_call: TRBV6-2/TRBV6-3
j_call: TRBJ2-4
d_call: -
clone_size: many
cdr3_aa: CASRISGQNIQYF
cdr3_nt: TGTGCCAGCAGGATTAGCGGCCAAAACATTCAGTACTTC

v_call: TRBV29-1
j_call: TRBJ2-3
d_call: TRBD1
clone_size: -
cdr3_aa: CSADRVGLIDTQYF
cdr3_nt: TGCAGCGCAGACAGGGTTGGTCTGATAGATACGCAGTATTTT

v_call: TRBV7-2
j_call: TRBJ2-5
d_call: -
clone_size: -
cdr3_aa: CASSPSGAQYF
cdr3_nt: TGTGCCAGCAGCCCGTCAGGGGCCCAGTACTTC

v_call: TRBV27
j_call: TRBJ2-7
d_call: -
clone_size: many
cdr3_aa: CASRRLENYEQYF
cdr3_nt: TGTGCCAGCAGAAGACTAGAAAACTACGAGCAGTACTTC

v_call: TRBV20-1
j_call: TRBJ2-1
d_call: -
clone_size: many
cdr3_aa: CSASSRIPYNEQFF
cdr3_nt: TGCAGTGCTAGCTCCAGGATTCCCTACAATGAGCAGTTCTTC

v_call: TRBV21-1
j_call: TRBJ2-4
d_call: -
clone_size: -
cdr3_aa: CASSKPGPRAKNIQYF
cdr3_nt: TGTGCCAGCAGCAAGCCAGGTCCGCGAGCCAAAAACATTCAGTACTTC

v_call: TRBV6-2/TRBV6-3
j_call: TRBJ2-1
d_call: -
clone_size: many
cdr3_aa: CASSTRQGYRYNEQFF
cdr3_nt: TGTGCCAGCAGCACCCGACAAGGCTATCGGTACAATGAGCAGTTCTTC

v_call: TRBV15
j_call: TRBJ2-5
d_call: -
clone_size: few
cdr3_aa: CATSRDPGTQETQYF
cdr3_nt: TGTGCCACCAGCAGAGACCCCGGGACTCAAGAGACCCAGTACTTC

v_call: TRBV29-1
j_call: TRBJ2-3
d_call: -
clone_size: -
cdr3_aa: CSISQGPTDTQYF
cdr3_nt: TGCAGCATATCCCAGGGACCGACAGATACGCAGTATTTT

v_call: TRBV29-1
j_call: TRBJ2-1
d_call: TRBD2
clone_size: many
cdr3_aa: CSGREGSYNEQFF
cdr3_nt: TGCAGCGGACGGGAGGGCTCCTACAATGAGCAGTTCTTC

v_call: TRBV18
j_call: TRBJ2-7
d_call: -
clone_size: many
cdr3_aa: CASSPLSGDEQYF
cdr3_nt: TGTGCCAGCTCACCACTTTCTGGGGACGAGCAGTACTTC

v_call: TRBV12-3/TRBV12-4
j_call: TRBJ1-2
d_call: TRBD1
clone_size: few
cdr3_aa: CASSFGQAWRYGYTF
cdr3_nt: TGTGCCAGCAGTTTCGGACAGGCTTGGCGCTATGGCTACACCTTC

v_call: TRBV4-2
j_call: TRBJ1-5
d_call: -
clone_size: -
cdr3_aa: CASSQGGLDQPQHF
cdr3_nt: TGTGCCAGCAGCCAGGGGGGACTCGATCAGCCCCAGCATTTT

v_call: TRBV15
j_call: TRBJ1-2
d_call: -
clone_size: many
cdr3_aa: CATSRVSNYGYTF
cdr3_nt: TGTGCCACCAGCAGAGTCTCAAACTATGGCTACACCTTC

v_call: TRBV7-9
j_call: TRBJ2-5
d_call: -
clone_size: many
cdr3_aa: CASRIDGLGTQYF
cdr3_nt: TGTGCCAGCAGAATTGACGGACTCGGGACCCAGTACTTC

v_call: TRBV5-1
j_call: TRBJ1-4
d_call: -
clone_size: -
cdr3_aa: CASSTTGRGEKLFF
cdr3_nt: TGCGCCAGCAGCACAACAGGTCGGGGTGAAAAACTGTTTTTT

v_call: TRBV19
j_call: TRBJ2-1
d_call: -
clone_size: -
cdr3_aa: CASSTDGDAYNEQFF
cdr3_nt: TGTGCCAGTAGTACCGACGGTGACGCCTACAATGAGCAGTTCTTC

v_call: TRBV9
j_call: TRBJ2-1
d_call: TRBD1
clone_size: -
cdr3_aa: CARSVDPGQGSTEQFF
cdr3_nt: TGTGCCAGAAGCGTAGACCCGGGACAGGGGTCCACTGAGCAGTTCTTC